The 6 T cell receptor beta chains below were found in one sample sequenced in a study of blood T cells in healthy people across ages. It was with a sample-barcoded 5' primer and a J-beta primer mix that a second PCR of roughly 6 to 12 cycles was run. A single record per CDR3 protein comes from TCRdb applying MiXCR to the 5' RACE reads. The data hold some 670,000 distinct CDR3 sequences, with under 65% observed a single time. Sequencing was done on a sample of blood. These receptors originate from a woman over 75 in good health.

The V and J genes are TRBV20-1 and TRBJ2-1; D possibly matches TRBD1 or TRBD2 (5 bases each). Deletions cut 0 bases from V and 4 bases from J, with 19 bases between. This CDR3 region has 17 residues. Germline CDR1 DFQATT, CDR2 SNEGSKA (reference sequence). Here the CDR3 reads CSARDPFGRGAYNEQFF. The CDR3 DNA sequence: TGCAGTGCTAGAGACCCCTTTGGGAGAGGGGCTTACAATGAGCAGTTCTTC.

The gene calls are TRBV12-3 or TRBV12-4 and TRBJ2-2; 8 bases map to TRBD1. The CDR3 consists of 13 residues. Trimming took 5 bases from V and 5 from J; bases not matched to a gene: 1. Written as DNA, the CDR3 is TGTGCCAGCAGTACAGGGGGAACCGGGGAGCTGTTTTTT. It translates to CASSTGGTGELFF.

DNA of the CDR3: TGTGCCAGCAGTGAAGTACTAGCGGGAGAGGGAGAGACCCAGTACTTC. Translation gives CASSEVLAGEGETQYF. The rearrangement uses TRBV25-1 and TRBJ2-5, with 11 nucleotides matching TRBD2. The V gene's germline CDR1 is MGHDK and CDR2 SYGVNS. The CDR3 is 16 amino acids. The V gene end was trimmed by 2 bases and the J gene end by 4 bases; junction bases not matched to a gene: 6.

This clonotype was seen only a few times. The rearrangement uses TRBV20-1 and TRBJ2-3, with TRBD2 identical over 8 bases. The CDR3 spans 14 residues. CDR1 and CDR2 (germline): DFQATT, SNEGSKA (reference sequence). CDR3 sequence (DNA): TGCAGAGGGGCGAGCGGGAGTTCGTCAGATACGCAGTATTTT. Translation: CRGASGSSSDTQYF.

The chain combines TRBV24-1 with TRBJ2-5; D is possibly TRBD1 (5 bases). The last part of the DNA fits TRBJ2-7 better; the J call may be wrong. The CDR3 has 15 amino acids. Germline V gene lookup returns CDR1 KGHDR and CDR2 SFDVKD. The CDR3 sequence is CATSDVGDSYYEQYF. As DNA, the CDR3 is TGTGCCACCAGTGATGTAGGTGACAGTTACTACGAGCAGTACTTC.

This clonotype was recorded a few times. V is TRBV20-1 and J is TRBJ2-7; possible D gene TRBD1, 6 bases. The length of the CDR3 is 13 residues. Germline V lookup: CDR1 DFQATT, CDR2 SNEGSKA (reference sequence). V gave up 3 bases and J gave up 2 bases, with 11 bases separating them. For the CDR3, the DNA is TGCAGTGCTAGGCCCCGGACAGCCTACGAGCAGTACTTC. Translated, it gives CSARPRTAYEQYF.